The next 25 T cell receptor beta chains were all read from a single sample in a study of T cell responses to AZD1222 COVID-19 vaccine. The data were produced by immunoSEQ multiplex PCR, yet TCRdb's version contains in-frame clones alone and is incomplete. The table includes approximately 100,000 clones, about 82% detected once. The sample consisted of peripheral blood, taken on day 0 of AZD1222 vaccination. The receptors stem from an adult in good health.

The chain employs TRBV18 and TRBJ2-1, with D perhaps TRBD1 or TRBD2 (5 bases each). This CDR3 has 13 amino acids. Trimming left V 5 bases short and J 2 bases short, with 7 bases between. Germline-derived CDR1 and CDR2 are KGHSH and LQKENI. CDR3 sequence: CASSGGPYNEQFF. The CDR3 DNA sequence: TGTGCCAGCTCAGGGGGTCCCTACAATGAGCAGTTCTTC. Variable domain in full (rest from reference TRBV18 and TRBJ2-1): NAGVMQNPRHLVRRRGQEARLRCSPMKGHSHVYWYRQLPEEGLKFMVYLQKENIIDESGMPKERFSAEFPKEGPSILRIQQVVRGDSAAYFCASSGGPYNEQFFGPGTRLTVL.

The chain recombines TRBV29-1 with TRBJ1-1; D possibly corresponds to TRBD1 (6 bases). V was cut by 3 bases and J by 0 bases, with 17 bases left in between. Germline CDR1 and CDR2: SQVTM and ANQGSEA. CDR3 length: 16 residues. The CDR3 here is CSVEGMRGGMNTEAFF. In DNA form, the CDR3 reads TGCAGCGTTGAGGGGATGAGGGGGGGTATGAACACTGAAGCTTTCTTT.

This clone was detected only once. The chain combines TRBV5-1 with TRBJ2-7; 12 bases are shared with TRBD1. J lost 1 base, V lost 5 bases, and 1 base had no gene match. The germline V gene encodes CDR1 SGHRS and CDR2 YFSETQ. The CDR3 has 14 amino acids. The CDR3 sequence: CASRGQGASYEQYF. CDR3 nucleotides: TGCGCCAGCAGGGGACAGGGGGCTTCCTACGAGCAGTACTTC. The full variable domain, completed using reference TRBV5-1 and TRBJ2-7, is KAGVTQTPRYLIKTRGQQVTLSCSPISGHRSVSWYQQTPGQGLQFLFEYFSETQRNKGNFPGRFSGRQFSNSRSEMNVSTLELGDSALYLCASRGQGASYEQYFGPGTRLTVT.

The chain has TRBV28 and TRBJ1-1; no clear D gene. Deletions cut 2 bases from V and 0 bases from J, with 7 bases between. The CDR3 loop spans 14 amino acids. The germline V gene encodes CDR1 MDHEN and CDR2 SYDVKM. The CDR3 nucleotides are TGTGCCAGCAGTTTAGCCATGTTGAACACTGAAGCTTTCTTT. Its translation: CASSLAMLNTEAFF.

The chain is built from TRBV2 and TRBJ1-2; 9 bases fit TRBD1. CDR1 and CDR2 from the germline V gene are SNHLY and FYNNEI. CDR3 size: 13 residues. The junction had 6 bases not matched to a gene; V was cut back by 5 bases and J by 8 bases. For the CDR3, the DNA is TGTGCCAGCAGTCCGGGACAGGGTTGGGGCTACACCTTC. It translates to CASSPGQGWGYTF.

This chain links TRBV29-1 with TRBJ1-2; TRBD1 aligns across 10 bases. Germline V gene lookup returns CDR1 SQVTM and CDR2 ANQGSEA. This CDR3 has 13 residues. The junction had 8 bases not matched to a gene; V was cut back by 6 bases and J by 7 bases. The CDR3 DNA is TGCAGCGTCGTTGGACAGGGGGTCAGTGGCTACACCTTC. Encoded protein: CSVVGQGVSGYTF. Supplemented by reference TRBV29-1 and TRBJ1-2, the full variable domain reads SAVISQKPSRDICQRGTSLTIQCQVDSQVTMMFWYRQQPGQSLTLIATANQGSEATYESGFVIDKFPISRPNLTFSTLTVSNMSPEDSSIYLCSVVGQGVSGYTFGSGTRLTVV.

The rearrangement uses TRBV15 and TRBJ1-4; 7 nucleotides match TRBD1. V was clipped by 6 bases and J by 8 bases; unmatched bases: 3. This CDR3 has 12 residues. Germline V gene sequence: CDR1 LNHNV, CDR2 YYDKDF (reference sequence). The CDR3 DNA is TGTGCCACCAGGACAGGGCTAGAAAAACTGTTTTTT. It translates to CATRTGLEKLFF.

The gene calls are TRBV18 and TRBJ2-7; no clear D gene. CDR3 length: 14 residues. Trimming shortened V by 2 bases and J by 5 bases, and 13 bases separated the two germline ends. The germline CDR1 and CDR2 sequences are KGHSH and LQKENI. The CDR3 region is CASSPSVTGHEQYF. CDR3 bases: TGTGCCAGCTCACCATCGGTGACTGGCCACGAGCAGTACTTC.

This sequence joins TRBV4-2 and TRBJ1-2; no reliable D call. The CDR3 loop spans 14 amino acids. Trimming shortened V by 0 bases and J by 3 bases, and 8 bases separated the two germline ends. Germline V gene data show CDR1 as LGHNA and CDR2 as YNFKEQ. The CDR3 region has the DNA TGTGCCAGCAGCCAAGATCGGGGTGACTATGGCTACACCTTC. Protein sequence: CASSQDRGDYGYTF.

This sequence joins TRBV4-3 and TRBJ1-6; 8 bases are shared with TRBD1. After removal of 1 base from V and 0 bases from J, the junction contained 8 bases not matched to a gene. Germline V lookup: CDR1 LGHNA, CDR2 YSLEER. This CDR3 contains 19 residues. In DNA, the CDR3 is TGCGCCAGCAGCCAAGGGGCAGGGGGCGCAAGCTCCTATAATTCACCCCTCCACTTT. Amino acids: CASSQGAGGASSYNSPLHF.

The chain couples TRBV27 to TRBJ2-2; a weak D match, TRBD2 (6 bases). The length of the CDR3 is 14 residues. Germline V gene sequence: CDR1 MNHEY, CDR2 SMNVEV (reference sequence). V was clipped by 7 bases and J by 4 bases, with 13 bases between them. DNA of the CDR3: TGTGCCAGCATCATCTCCGGGGGCACCGGGGAGCTGTTTTTT. It yields the protein CASIISGGTGELFF.

The chain links TRBV3-1 (or the pseudogene TRBV3-2) to TRBJ1-1; D is ambiguous. The germline V gene encodes CDR1 LGHDT and CDR2 YNNKEL (reference sequence). The CDR3 is made up of 15 amino acids. Trimming took off 0 bases at V and 0 bases at J, with 8 bases between the two ends. CDR3 sequence: CASSQDTFMNTEAFF. CDR3 in DNA: TGTGCCAGCAGCCAAGACACCTTCATGAACACTGAAGCTTTCTTT.

The genes are TRBV5-1 and TRBJ2-3, with D hard to call. Trimming took off 5 bases at V and 2 bases at J, with 6 bases between the two ends. This CDR3 has 12 residues. Germline lookup yields CDR1 SGHRS and CDR2 YFSETQ. In DNA form, the CDR3 reads TGCGCCAGCAGGCCCGACACAGATACGCAGTATTTT. It yields the protein CASRPDTDTQYF.

V and J are TRBV28 and TRBJ1-2, with D perhaps TRBD1 (5 bases). This CDR3 is 13 amino acids long. V was pared by 6 bases and J by 4 bases, with 12 bases between. Germline assignment: CDR1 MDHEN and CDR2 SYDVKM. The CDR3 region has the DNA TGTGCCAGCAGCCCGGGACGGAGCTATGGCTACACCTTC. Protein product: CASSPGRSYGYTF.

The genes are TRBV4-1 and TRBJ2-3; no clear D gene. The CDR3 sequence is 12 residues long. V was pared by 0 bases and J by 8 bases, with 6 bases between. The germline V gene has CDR1 MGHRA and CDR2 YSYEKL. CDR3 bases: TGCGCCAGCAGCCAAGATTTCCGTACGCAGTATTTT. As protein: CASSQDFRTQYF.

This clone was detected only a few times. The chain joins TRBV27 to TRBJ1-2; 8 positions agree with TRBD1. V lost 5 bases to trimming and J lost 8 bases; unmatched junction nucleotides: 7. CDR3 length equals 13 residues. Germline V gene lookup returns CDR1 MNHEY and CDR2 SMNVEV (reference sequence). Here the CDR3 reads CASSPGGGRGYTF. The CDR3 bases are TGTGCCAGCAGTCCAGGGGGCGGAAGGGGCTACACCTTC.

This clone was observed once. CDR3 sequence reads: CASSQKHVGTQYF. The DNA of the CDR3 is TGTGCCAGCAGCCAAAAACATGTCGGGACCCAGTACTTC. The chain has TRBV14 and TRBJ2-5, with D unclear. The germline V and J ends were trimmed by 2 bases and 7 bases, with 11 bases remaining between them. CDR1 is SGHDN, CDR2 FVKESK, per germline. This CDR3 is 13 amino acids long.

J is TRBJ1-2 and V is TRBV25-1; 11 bases align to TRBD1. CDR1 is MGHDK, CDR2 SYGVNS, per germline. The ends lost 5 bases at V and 6 bases at J; junction bases unmatched: 8. The CDR3 spans 15 residues. CDR3: CASSPPGTGGNGYTF. The DNA for the CDR3 is TGTGCCAGCAGTCCCCCCGGGACAGGGGGGAATGGCTACACCTTC.

This clone was seen only once. The rearrangement uses TRBV19 and TRBJ1-6; D remains ambiguous. V lost 5 bases to trimming and J lost 6 bases, with 5 bases between them. The CDR3 consists of 12 residues. Germline CDR1 reads LNHDA; CDR2 reads SQIVND (reference sequence). DNA for the CDR3: TGTGCCAGTAGTGGTTCTAATTCACCCCTCCACTTT. Its translation: CASSGSNSPLHF.

The V and J genes are TRBV2 and TRBJ2-5; 8 bases agree with TRBD1. This CDR3 region has 15 residues. CDR1 and CDR2 (germline): SNHLY, FYNNEI. V trimming: 5 bases; J trimming: 1 base; junction bases outside the gene matches: 6. The CDR3 spells CASSKDRVTQETQYF. The CDR3 DNA is TGTGCCAGCAGTAAGGACAGGGTGACCCAAGAGACCCAGTACTTC. Drawing the rest from reference TRBV2 and TRBJ2-5, the complete variable domain is EPEVTQTPSHQVTQMGQEVILRCVPISNHLYFYWYRQILGQKVEFLVSFYNNEISEKSEIFDDQFSVERPDGSNFTLKIRSTKLEDSAMYFCASSKDRVTQETQYFGPGTRLLVL.

The J gene is TRBJ2-5, the V gene TRBV28; no definite D call. V was trimmed by 7 bases and J by 0 bases, leaving 9 bases between them. The CDR3 loop spans 13 amino acids. Germline V gives CDR1 MDHEN, CDR2 SYDVKM. For the CDR3, the DNA is TGTGCCAGCACCGAAGGGCACCAAGAGACCCAGTACTTC. The encoded protein is CASTEGHQETQYF.

The chain couples TRBV4-3 to TRBJ2-1; TRBD2 might be the D (5 bases). V gave up 2 bases and J gave up 4 bases, with 6 bases separating them. Per germline, CDR1 LGHNA and CDR2 YSLEER. CDR3 length equals 13 residues. The CDR3: CASSQRLYNEQFF. In DNA form, the CDR3 reads TGCGCCAGCAGCCAACGACTATACAATGAGCAGTTCTTC.

This chain connects TRBV19 to TRBJ1-2, with a tentative D call TRBD1 (5 bases). The CDR3 is made up of 14 amino acids. Germline CDR1 is LNHDA and CDR2 is SQIVND (reference sequence). Trimming left V 3 bases short and J 5 bases short, with 13 bases between. CDR3 loop: CASSIGTALYGYTF. The CDR3 DNA reads TGTGCCAGTAGTATTGGGACGGCTTTATATGGCTACACCTTC.

This chain joins TRBV27 and TRBJ1-1; TRBD1 is a possible D gene (5 bases). The V end lost 0 bases, the J end lost 0 bases, and 5 bases lay between the germline ends. The germline CDR1 and CDR2 sequences are MNHEY and SMNVEV (reference sequence). The CDR3 consists of 14 residues. The CDR3 region is CASSLSGVNTEAFF. The DNA for the CDR3 is TGTGCCAGCAGTTTATCGGGGGTGAACACTGAAGCTTTCTTT.

This rearrangement joins TRBV18 to TRBJ1-5; D gene ambiguous. V was clipped by 2 bases and J by 2 bases, with 4 bases between them. This CDR3 is built from 13 residues. CDR1 KGHSH and CDR2 LQKENI come from the germline V gene. CDR3 region: CASSPSGNQPQHF. CDR3 DNA sequence: TGTGCCAGCTCACCATCAGGCAATCAGCCCCAGCATTTT.